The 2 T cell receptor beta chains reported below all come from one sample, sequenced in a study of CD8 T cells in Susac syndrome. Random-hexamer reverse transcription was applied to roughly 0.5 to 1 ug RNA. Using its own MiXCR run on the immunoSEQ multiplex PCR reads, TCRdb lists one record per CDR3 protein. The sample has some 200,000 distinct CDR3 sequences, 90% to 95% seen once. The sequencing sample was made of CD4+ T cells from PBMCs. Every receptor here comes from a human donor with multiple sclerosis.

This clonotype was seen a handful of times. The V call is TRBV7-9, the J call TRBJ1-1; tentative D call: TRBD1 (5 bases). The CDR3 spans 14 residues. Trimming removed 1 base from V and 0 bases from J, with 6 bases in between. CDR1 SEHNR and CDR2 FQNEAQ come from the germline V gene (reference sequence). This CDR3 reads CASSLGGVNTEAFF. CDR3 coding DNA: TGTGCCAGCAGCTTAGGGGGGGTGAACACTGAAGCTTTCTTT.

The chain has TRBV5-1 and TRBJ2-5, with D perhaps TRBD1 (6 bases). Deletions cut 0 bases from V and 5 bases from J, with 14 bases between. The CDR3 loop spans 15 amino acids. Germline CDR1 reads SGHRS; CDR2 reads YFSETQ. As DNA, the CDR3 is TGCGCCAGCAGCTTGGGCTCAGGAAGGGGGGAGACCCAGTACTTC. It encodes CASSLGSGRGETQYF.